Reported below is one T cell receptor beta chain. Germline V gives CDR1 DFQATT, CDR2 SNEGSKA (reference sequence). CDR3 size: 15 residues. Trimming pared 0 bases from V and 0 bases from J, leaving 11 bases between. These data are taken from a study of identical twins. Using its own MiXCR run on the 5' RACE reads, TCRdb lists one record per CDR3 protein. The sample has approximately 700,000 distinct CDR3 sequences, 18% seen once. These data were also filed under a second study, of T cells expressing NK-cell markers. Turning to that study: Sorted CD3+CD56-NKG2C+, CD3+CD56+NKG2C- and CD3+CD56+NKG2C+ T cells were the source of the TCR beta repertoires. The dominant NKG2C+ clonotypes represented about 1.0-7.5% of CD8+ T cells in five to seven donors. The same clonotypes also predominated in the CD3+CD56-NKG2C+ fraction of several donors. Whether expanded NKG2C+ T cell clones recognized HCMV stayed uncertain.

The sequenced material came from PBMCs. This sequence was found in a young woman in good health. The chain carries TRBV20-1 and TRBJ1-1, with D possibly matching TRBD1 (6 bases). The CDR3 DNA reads TGCAGTGCTAGAGAGGGGGGGGGCCTGAACACTGAAGCTTTCTTT. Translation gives CSAREGGGLNTEAFF.